A single sample is the source of the 17 T cell receptor beta chains below, sequenced in a study of graft-versus-host responses after intestinal transplantation. From the graft tissue, intraepithelial and lamina propria lymphocytes were released through processing. Method: immunoSEQ multiplex PCR; TCRdb's copy keeps in-frame clones and lacks some. The profile shows about 13,000 clones, just under 75% of them singletons. The material was ileum tissue, obtained 16 days after intestinal transplant. The receptor source for this set is a human patient who received an intestinal transplant, so some T cells may come from the graft donor.

The V gene is TRBV6-5, the J gene TRBJ1-1; TRBD1 is a possible D gene (6 bases). The germline V gene has CDR1 MNHEY and CDR2 SVGAGI. This CDR3 contains 15 residues. V gave up 3 bases and J gave up 11 bases, with 22 bases separating them. CDR3 residues: CASSYRGGWGVNAFF. The CDR3 nucleotides read TGTGCCAGCAGTTATAGGGGGGGTTGGGGCGTGAACGCTTTCTTT.

V usage is TRBV5-1 and J usage is TRBJ2-1, with 14 nucleotides matching TRBD2. This CDR3 comprises 18 residues. Germline loops: CDR1 SGHRS, CDR2 YFSETQ. The V and J ends lost 0 bases and 3 bases, in that order; junction bases with no gene match: 5. CDR3 bases: TGCGCCAGCAGCTTGGCCCGGACTAGCGGGGGGATCTACAATGAGCAGTTCTTC. Protein sequence: CASSLARTSGGIYNEQFF.

The rearrangement uses TRBV2 and TRBJ2-5, with 13 bases that match TRBD2. Germline V gene lookup returns CDR1 SNHLY and CDR2 FYNNEI. The CDR3 consists of 19 residues. The junction had 15 bases not matched to a gene; V was cut back by 7 bases and J by 1 base. The DNA of the CDR3 is TGTGCCAGCAACGGCCCACTAGCGGGAGGGTTTGGGGGCCAAGAGACCCAGTACTTC. Residues: CASNGPLAGGFGGQETQYF.

The gene calls are TRBV5-1 and TRBJ2-1; 11 bases map to TRBD2. Per the germline V gene, CDR1 is SGHRS and CDR2 is YFSETQ. The CDR3 has 18 residues. Trimming took 2 bases from V and 7 from J; bases not matched to a gene: 14. CDR3 sequence (DNA): TGCGCCAGCAGCTTAACGGTAGTGCTAGCGGGAGGCGAGAATGAGCAGTTCTTC. It is translated as CASSLTVVLAGGENEQFF.

The J gene is TRBJ2-3, the V gene TRBV11-2; D remains ambiguous. CDR3 length: 14 residues. The V end was cut by 3 bases, the J end by 6 bases, with 13 bases between. Germline V gene lookup returns CDR1 SGHAT and CDR2 FQNNGV. The CDR3 loop reads CASSFRLYRDTQYF. The DNA of the CDR3 is TGTGCCAGCAGCTTTCGATTATACCGGGATACGCAGTATTTT.

The CDR3 bases are TGCGCCAGCAGCTTGATTTGGGACAGGGATCCGGAGACCCAGTACTTC. Amino acid sequence: CASSLIWDRDPETQYF. The chain combines TRBV5-1 with TRBJ2-5; TRBD1 matches at 9 bases. The trim removed 1 base at V and 5 bases at J, leaving 9 bases unmatched. The germline V gene has CDR1 SGHRS and CDR2 YFSETQ. This CDR3 has 16 residues. The full variable domain, with the rest looked up from reference TRBV5-1 and TRBJ2-5, is KAGVTQTPRYLIKTRGQQVTLSCSPISGHRSVSWYQQTPGQGLQFLFEYFSETQRNKGNFPGRFSGRQFSNSRSEMNVSTLELGDSALYLCASSLIWDRDPETQYFGPGTRLLVL.

The V gene is TRBV11-2, the J gene TRBJ2-2, with 11 bases lining up with TRBD1. V was pared by 6 bases and J by 6 bases, with 9 bases of the junction left unmatched. CDR3 length: 16 residues. Germline V gene sequence: CDR1 SGHAT, CDR2 FQNNGV. The DNA for the CDR3 is TGTGCCAGCAGTTTAAGGGGACAGGGGGGTTCCGGGGAGCTGTTTTTT. Its protein is CASSLRGQGGSGELFF. Using reference TRBV11-2 and TRBJ2-2 for the parts outside the CDR3, the full variable domain is EAGVAQSPRYKIIEKRQSVAFWCNPISGHATLYWYQQILGQGPKLLIQFQNNGVVDDSQLPKDRFSAERLKGVDSTLKIQPAKLEDSAVYLCASSLRGQGGSGELFFGEGSRLTVL.

The genes are TRBV10-3 and TRBJ2-3, with 7 bases matching TRBD2. Germline CDR1 and CDR2: ENHRY and SYGVKD. This CDR3 comprises 12 residues. The CDR3 here is CASGGDTDTQYF. CDR3 nucleotide sequence: TGTGCGTCGGGAGGAGACACAGATACGCAGTATTTT.

The rearrangement links TRBV7-9 to TRBJ1-4; D is ambiguous. CDR3 size: 15 residues. The germline CDR1 and CDR2 sequences are SEHNR and FQNEAQ (reference sequence). The germline V and J ends were trimmed by 1 base and 5 bases, with 11 bases remaining between them. CDR3 sequence reads: CASSLGPVRNEKLFF. The CDR3 DNA reads as TGTGCCAGCAGCTTAGGCCCAGTCCGCAATGAAAAACTGTTTTTT.

This clone was seen more than once but under ten times. The V call is TRBV27, the J call TRBJ2-7, with TRBD1 matching over 11 bases. Germline CDR1 MNHEY, CDR2 SMNVEV (reference sequence). With V trimmed by 5 bases and J by 7 bases, 10 bases remained unmatched. The CDR3 is 15 residues long. CDR3 DNA sequence: TGTGCCAGCAGTCCCTTGGGACAGGGGGAAAGGGAGCAGTACTTC. Its protein is CASSPLGQGEREQYF.

This clone occurred once. The chain couples TRBV27 to TRBJ2-1; D unresolved. In germline, CDR1 is MNHEY, CDR2 SMNVEV (reference sequence). The CDR3 consists of 14 residues. With 5 bases removed from V and 0 bases from J, the gap between germline ends came to 8 bases. In DNA form, the CDR3 reads TGTGCCAGCAGTACCGCGAACTCCTACAATGAGCAGTTCTTC. It translates to CASSTANSYNEQFF.

The rearrangement joins TRBV6-1 to TRBJ2-1; 8 bases match TRBD2. Germline V CDR1 and CDR2: MNHNS, SASEGT. CDR3 size: 14 residues. Losses at the gene ends were 6 bases for V and 6 bases for J; bases not matched to a gene: 7. The CDR3 region has the DNA TGTGCCAGCAGCCAGACTAGCGTATTCAATGAGCAGTTCTTC. Translation gives CASSQTSVFNEQFF.

The gene calls are TRBV19 and TRBJ2-1; 7 nucleotides match TRBD2. The V segment lost 5 bases and the J segment 8 bases; nucleotides outside the gene matches: 9. The CDR3 contains 14 residues. Germline CDR1 is LNHDA and CDR2 is SQIVND (reference sequence). The chain's CDR3 is CASSVGLEGDEQFF. In nucleotides, the CDR3 is TGTGCCAGTAGTGTAGGACTAGAGGGAGATGAGCAGTTCTTC.

The chain links TRBV9 to TRBJ1-2; 7 positions agree with TRBD1. Per germline, CDR1 SGDLS and CDR2 YYNGEE. V dropped 7 bases and J dropped 5; count of bases not matched to a gene: 11. The CDR3 is made up of 14 amino acids. The CDR3 spells CASARGVTGYGYTF. CDR3 coding DNA: TGTGCCAGCGCCCGGGGTGTGACAGGGTATGGCTACACCTTC.

A single count supports this clone. V usage is TRBV4-1 and J usage is TRBJ2-3; 7 bases match TRBD2. This CDR3 is 16 amino acids long. Germline trimming cut 6 bases from V and 1 base from J; bases unmatched to any gene: 10. CDR1 MGHRA and CDR2 YSYEKL come from the germline V gene. The CDR3 here is CASSHPSGVGTDTQYF. The CDR3 DNA sequence: TGCGCCAGCAGTCATCCTAGCGGTGTAGGCACAGATACGCAGTATTTT.

The genes are TRBV29-1 and TRBJ2-1, with TRBD1 identical over 9 bases. This CDR3 has 12 amino acids. Germline V gene data show CDR1 as SQVTM and CDR2 as ANQGSEA. The CDR3 region is CSTGGWHNEQFF. CDR3 in DNA: TGCTCTACAGGGGGCTGGCACAATGAGCAGTTCTTC.

The CDR3 sequence is CASRTGLAGYTDTQYF. The CDR3 nucleotides are TGTGCCAGCAGAACCGGACTAGCGGGGTACACAGATACGCAGTATTTT. V usage is TRBV2 and J usage is TRBJ2-3, with 12 nucleotides matching TRBD2. With V trimmed by 6 bases and J by 2 bases, 6 bases remained unmatched. From germline, CDR1 is SNHLY and CDR2 FYNNEI. The CDR3 covers 16 residues.